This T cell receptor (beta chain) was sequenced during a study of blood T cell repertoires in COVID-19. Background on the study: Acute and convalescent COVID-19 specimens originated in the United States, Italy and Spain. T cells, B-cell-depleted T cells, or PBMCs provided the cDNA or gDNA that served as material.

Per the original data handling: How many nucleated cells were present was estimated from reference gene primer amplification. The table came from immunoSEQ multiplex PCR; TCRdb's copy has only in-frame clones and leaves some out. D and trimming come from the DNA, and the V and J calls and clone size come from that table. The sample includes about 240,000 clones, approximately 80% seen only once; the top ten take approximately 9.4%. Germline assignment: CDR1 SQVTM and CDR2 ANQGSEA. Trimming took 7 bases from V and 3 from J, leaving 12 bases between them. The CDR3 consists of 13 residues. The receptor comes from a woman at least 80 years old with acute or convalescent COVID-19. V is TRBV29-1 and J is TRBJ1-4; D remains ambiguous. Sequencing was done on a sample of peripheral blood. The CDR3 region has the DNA TGCAGCGCGGCCGTGAGGGCTAATGAAAAACTGTTTTTT. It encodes CSAAVRANEKLFF. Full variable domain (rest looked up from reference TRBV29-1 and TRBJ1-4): SAVISQKPSRDICQRGTSLTIQCQVDSQVTMMFWYRQQPGQSLTLIATANQGSEATYESGFVIDKFPISRPNLTFSTLTVSNMSPEDSSIYLCSAAVRANEKLFFGSGTQLSVL.